What follows describes a single TCR beta chain. The data are from a study of blood T cell repertoires in COVID-19. This table comes from immunoSEQ multiplex PCR, and its TCRdb copy is limited to in-frame clones, with some not included. The profile covers approximately 300,000 clones, with over 85% appearing a single time and around 2.5% taken by the ten largest. V shed 5 bases, J shed 8 bases, and the junction held 10 bases outside the gene matches. The germline gives CDR1 SGHNT, CDR2 YENEEA. CDR3 size: 15 residues. This TCR came from a man between 60 and 75 years old who had recovered from COVID-19. The rearrangement links TRBV11-3 to TRBJ2-1, with TRBD2 identical over 9 bases. Sequencing was carried out using PBMCs or T cells enriched from blood (not recorded which). CDR3 DNA sequence: TGTGCCAGCAGCCCGCGGGAGGGCCTTATCTATGAGCAGTTCTTC. It encodes CASSPREGLIYEQFF.